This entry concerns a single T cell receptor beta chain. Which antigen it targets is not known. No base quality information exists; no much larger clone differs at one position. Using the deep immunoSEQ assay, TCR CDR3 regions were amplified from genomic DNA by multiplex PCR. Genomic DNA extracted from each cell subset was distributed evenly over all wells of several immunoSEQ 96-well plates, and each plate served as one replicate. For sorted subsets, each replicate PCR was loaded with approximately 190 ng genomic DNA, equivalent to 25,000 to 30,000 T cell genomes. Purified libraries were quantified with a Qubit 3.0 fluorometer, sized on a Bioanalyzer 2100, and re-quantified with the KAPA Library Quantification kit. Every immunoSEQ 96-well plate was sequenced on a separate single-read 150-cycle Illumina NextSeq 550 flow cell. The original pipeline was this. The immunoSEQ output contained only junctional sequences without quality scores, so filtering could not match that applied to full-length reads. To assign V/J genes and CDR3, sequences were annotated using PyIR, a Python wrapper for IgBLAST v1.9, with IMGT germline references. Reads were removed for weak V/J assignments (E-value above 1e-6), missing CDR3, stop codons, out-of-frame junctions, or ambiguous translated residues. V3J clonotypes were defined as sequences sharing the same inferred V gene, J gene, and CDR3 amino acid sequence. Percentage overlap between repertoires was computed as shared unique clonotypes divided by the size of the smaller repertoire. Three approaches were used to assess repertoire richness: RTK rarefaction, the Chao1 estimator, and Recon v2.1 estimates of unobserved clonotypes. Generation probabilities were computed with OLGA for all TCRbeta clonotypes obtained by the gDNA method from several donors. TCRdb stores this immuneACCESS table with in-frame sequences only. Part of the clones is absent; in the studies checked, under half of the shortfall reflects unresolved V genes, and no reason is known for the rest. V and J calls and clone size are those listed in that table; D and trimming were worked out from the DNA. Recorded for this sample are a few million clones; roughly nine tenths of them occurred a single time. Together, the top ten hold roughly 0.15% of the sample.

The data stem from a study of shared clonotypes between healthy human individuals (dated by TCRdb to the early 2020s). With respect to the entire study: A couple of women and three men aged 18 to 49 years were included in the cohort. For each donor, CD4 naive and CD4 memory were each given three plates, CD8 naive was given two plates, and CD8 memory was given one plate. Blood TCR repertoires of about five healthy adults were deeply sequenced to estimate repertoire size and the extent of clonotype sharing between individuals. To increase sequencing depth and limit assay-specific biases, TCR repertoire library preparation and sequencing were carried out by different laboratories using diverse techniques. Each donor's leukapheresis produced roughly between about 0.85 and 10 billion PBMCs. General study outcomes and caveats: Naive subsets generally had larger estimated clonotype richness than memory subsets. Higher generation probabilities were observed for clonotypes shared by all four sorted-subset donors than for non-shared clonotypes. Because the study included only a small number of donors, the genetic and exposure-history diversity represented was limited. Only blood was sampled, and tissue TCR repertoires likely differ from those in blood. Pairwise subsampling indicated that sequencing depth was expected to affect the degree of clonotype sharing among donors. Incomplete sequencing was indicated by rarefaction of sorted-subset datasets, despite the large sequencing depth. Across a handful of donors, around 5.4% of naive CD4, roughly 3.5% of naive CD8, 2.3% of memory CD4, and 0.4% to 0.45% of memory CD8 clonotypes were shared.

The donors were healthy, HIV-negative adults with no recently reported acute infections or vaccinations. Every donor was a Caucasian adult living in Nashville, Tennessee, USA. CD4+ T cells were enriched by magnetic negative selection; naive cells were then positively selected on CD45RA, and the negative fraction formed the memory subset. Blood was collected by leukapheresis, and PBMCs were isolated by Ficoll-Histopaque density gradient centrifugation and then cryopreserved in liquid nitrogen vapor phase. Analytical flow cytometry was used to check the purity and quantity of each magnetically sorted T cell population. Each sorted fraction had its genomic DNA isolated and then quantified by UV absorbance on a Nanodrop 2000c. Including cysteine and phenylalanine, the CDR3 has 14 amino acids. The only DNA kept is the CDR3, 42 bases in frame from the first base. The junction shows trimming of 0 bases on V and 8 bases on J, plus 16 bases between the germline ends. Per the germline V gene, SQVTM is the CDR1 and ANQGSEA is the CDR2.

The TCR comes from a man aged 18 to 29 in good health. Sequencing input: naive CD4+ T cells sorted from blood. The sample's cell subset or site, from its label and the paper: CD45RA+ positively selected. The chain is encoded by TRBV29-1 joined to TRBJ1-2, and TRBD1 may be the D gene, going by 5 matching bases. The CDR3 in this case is CSVEEGVGGLGYTF. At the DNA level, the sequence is TGCAGCGTTGAAGAGGGGGTGGGAGGGTTAGGCTACACCTTC.